The entry below gives a single TCR beta chain sequence along with its context. The antigen remains undetermined. This table comes from immunoSEQ multiplex PCR, and its TCRdb copy is limited to in-frame clones, with some not included. The sample records around 90,000 clones, about 88% being singletons. The sample comes from a study of T cell responses to AZD1222 COVID-19 vaccine. Across the study: Second doses that came at about 4 or about 12 weeks were put together. Overall study findings and caveats: Along spike, vaccine-associated CD4 TCRs were found throughout, with dominance at 160-218 and 743-854. White British ancestry dominated among donors, who included more females, and clonal diversity was possibly underestimated.

Per the germline V gene, CDR1 is WNHNN and CDR2 is SYGVQD (reference sequence). CDR3 length: 13 amino acids. Between the trimmed V and J ends, which lost 9 bases and 5 bases, there was a span of 11 bases. The V gene is TRBV10-1, the J gene TRBJ1-6; no definite D call. Sample: peripheral blood, taken on day 0 of AZD1222 vaccination. The sequence was collected from an adult in good health. The DNA of the CDR3 is TGCGCCAGGAGGACGGGAGATAATTCACCCCTCCACTTT. Translating it yields CARRTGDNSPLHF.